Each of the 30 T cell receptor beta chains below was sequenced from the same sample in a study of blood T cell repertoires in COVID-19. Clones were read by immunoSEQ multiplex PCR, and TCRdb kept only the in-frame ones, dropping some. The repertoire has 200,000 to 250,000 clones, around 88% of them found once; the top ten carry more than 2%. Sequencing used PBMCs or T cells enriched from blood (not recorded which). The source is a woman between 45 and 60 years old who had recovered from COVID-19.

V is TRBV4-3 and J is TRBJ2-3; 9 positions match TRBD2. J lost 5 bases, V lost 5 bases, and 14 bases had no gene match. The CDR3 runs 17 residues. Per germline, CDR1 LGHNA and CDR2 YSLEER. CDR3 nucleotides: TGCGCCAGCAGCTTCACCGCGGGGGGGGACCAGGGAGATACGCAGTATTTT. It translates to CASSFTAGGDQGDTQYF.

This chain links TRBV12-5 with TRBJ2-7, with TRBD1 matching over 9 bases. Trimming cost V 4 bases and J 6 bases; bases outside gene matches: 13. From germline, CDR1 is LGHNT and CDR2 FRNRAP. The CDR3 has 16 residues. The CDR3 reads CASGSPTGGERIEQYF. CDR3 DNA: TGTGCTAGTGGTTCGCCGACAGGGGGAGAGCGTATCGAGCAGTACTTC.

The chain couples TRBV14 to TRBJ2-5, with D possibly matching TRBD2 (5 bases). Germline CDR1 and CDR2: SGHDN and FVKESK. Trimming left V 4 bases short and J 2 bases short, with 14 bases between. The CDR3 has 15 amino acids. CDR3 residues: CASSLLGREQETQYF. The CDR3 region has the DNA TGTGCCAGCAGCCTGCTAGGACGGGAACAAGAGACCCAGTACTTC.

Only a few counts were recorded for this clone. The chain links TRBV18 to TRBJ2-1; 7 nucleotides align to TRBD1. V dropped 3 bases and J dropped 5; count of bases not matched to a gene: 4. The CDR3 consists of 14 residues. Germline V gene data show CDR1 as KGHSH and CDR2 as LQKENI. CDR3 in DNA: TGTGCCAGCTCACCGGGACAGAGAGACAATGAGCAGTTCTTC. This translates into CASSPGQRDNEQFF.

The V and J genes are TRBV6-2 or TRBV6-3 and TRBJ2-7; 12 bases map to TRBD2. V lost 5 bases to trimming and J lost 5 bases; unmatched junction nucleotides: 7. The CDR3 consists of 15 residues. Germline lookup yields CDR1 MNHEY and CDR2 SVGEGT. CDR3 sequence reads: CASSRLAGEGHEQYF. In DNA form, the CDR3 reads TGTGCCAGCAGTCGACTAGCGGGAGAAGGCCACGAGCAGTACTTC.

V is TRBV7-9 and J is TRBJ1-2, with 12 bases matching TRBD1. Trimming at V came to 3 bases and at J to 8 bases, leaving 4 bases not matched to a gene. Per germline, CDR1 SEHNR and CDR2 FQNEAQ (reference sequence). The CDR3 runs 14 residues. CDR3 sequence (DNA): TGTGCCAGCAGCTTGGGACAGGGGGCGAAGGGCTACACCTTC. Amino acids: CASSLGQGAKGYTF.

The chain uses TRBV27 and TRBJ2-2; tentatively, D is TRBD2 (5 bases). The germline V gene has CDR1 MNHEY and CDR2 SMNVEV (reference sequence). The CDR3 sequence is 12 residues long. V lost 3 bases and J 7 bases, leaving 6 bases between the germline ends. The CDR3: CASSFRGGELFF. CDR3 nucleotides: TGTGCCAGCAGTTTTCGGGGCGGGGAGCTGTTTTTT.

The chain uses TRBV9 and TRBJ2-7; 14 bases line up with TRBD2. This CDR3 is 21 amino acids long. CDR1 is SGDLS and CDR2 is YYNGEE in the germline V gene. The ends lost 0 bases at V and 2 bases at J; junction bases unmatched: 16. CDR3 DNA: TGTGCCAGCAGCGTAGCCCCTTCGGGACTAGCGGGAGTCGGTCTCCCCTACGAGCAGTACTTC. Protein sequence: CASSVAPSGLAGVGLPYEQYF.

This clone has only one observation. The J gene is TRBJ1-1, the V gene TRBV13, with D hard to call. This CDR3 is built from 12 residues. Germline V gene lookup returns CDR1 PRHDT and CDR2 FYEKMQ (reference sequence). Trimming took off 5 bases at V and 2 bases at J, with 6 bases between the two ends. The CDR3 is CASSEDNTEAFF. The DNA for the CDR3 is TGTGCCAGCAGCGAGGATAACACTGAAGCTTTCTTT.

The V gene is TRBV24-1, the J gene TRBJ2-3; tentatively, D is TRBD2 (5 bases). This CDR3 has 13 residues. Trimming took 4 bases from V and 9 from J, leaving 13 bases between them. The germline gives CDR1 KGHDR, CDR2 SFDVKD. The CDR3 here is CATSDTLVRTQYF. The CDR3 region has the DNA TGTGCCACCAGTGACACACTAGTTAGGACGCAGTATTTT.

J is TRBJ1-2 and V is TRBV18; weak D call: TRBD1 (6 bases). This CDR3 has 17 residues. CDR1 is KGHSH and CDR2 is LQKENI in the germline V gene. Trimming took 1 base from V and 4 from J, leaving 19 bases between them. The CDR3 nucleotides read TGTGCCAGCTCACCACTCGTGTCAGGGGCTCTTCGCTATGGCTACACCTTC. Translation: CASSPLVSGALRYGYTF.

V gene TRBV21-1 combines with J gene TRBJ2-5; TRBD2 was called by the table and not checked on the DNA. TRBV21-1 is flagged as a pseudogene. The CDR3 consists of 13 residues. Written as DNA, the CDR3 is TGTTACACTGCGCGGGAGTGTTGCGAGACCCAGTACTTC. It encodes CYTARECCETQYF.

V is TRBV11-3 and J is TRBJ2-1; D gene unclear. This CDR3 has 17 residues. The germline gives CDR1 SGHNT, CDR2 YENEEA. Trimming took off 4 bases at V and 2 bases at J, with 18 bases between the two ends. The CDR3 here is CASSSSHREQAYNEQFF. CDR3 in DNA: TGTGCCAGCAGCTCTTCCCACCGCGAGCAGGCCTACAATGAGCAGTTCTTC.

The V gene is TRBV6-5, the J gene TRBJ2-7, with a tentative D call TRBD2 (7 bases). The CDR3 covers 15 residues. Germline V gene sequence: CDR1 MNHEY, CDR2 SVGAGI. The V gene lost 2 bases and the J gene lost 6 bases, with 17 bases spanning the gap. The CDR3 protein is CASSYGGGRSSEQYF. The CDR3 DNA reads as TGTGCCAGCAGTTACGGCGGGGGCCGCTCTAGCGAGCAGTACTTC.

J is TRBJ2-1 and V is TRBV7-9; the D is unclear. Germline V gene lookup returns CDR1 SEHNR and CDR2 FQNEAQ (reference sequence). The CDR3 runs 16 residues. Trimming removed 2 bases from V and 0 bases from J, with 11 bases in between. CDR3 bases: TGTGCCAGCAGCTTACTAGGAGTGAGCTCCTACAATGAGCAGTTCTTC. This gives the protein CASSLLGVSSYNEQFF.

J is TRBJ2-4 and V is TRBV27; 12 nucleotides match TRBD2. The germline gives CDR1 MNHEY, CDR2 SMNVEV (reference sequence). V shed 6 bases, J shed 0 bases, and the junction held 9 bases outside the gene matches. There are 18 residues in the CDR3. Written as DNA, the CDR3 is TGTGCCAGCAGGTTGACTAGCGGGGGCCGCCTAGCCAAAAACATTCAGTACTTC. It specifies CASRLTSGGRLAKNIQYF.

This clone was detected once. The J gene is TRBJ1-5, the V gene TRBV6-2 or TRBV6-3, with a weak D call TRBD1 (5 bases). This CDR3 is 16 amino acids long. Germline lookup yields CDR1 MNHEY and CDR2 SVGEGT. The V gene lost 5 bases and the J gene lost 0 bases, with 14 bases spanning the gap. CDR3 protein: CASSTRRGTSNQPQHF. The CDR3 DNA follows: TGTGCCAGCAGTACCCGGCGGGGGACTAGCAATCAGCCCCAGCATTTT.

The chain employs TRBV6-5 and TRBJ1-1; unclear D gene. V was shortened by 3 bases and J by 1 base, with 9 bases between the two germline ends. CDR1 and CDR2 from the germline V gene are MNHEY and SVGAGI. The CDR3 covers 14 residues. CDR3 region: CASSYWGANTEAFF. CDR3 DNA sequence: TGTGCCAGCAGTTATTGGGGAGCGAACACTGAAGCTTTCTTT.

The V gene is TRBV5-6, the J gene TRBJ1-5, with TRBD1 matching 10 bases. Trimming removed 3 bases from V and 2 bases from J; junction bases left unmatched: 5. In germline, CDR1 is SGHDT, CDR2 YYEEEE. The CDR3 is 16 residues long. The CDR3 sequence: CASSSTGTGGNQPQHF. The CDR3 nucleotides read TGTGCCAGCAGCTCCACTGGGACAGGGGGCAATCAGCCCCAGCATTTT. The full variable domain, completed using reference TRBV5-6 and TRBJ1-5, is DAGVTQSPTHLIKTRGQQVTLRCSPKSGHDTVSWYQQALGQGPQFIFQYYEEEERQRGNFPDRFSGHQFPNYSSELNVNALLLGDSALYLCASSSTGTGGNQPQHFGDGTRLSIL.

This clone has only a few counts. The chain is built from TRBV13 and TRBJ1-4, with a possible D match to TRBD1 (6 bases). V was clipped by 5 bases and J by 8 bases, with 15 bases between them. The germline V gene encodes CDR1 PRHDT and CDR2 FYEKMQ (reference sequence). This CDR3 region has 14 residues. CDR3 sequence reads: CASSRGLQGEKLFF. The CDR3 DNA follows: TGTGCCAGCAGCCGCGGGCTTCAGGGGGAAAAACTGTTTTTT.

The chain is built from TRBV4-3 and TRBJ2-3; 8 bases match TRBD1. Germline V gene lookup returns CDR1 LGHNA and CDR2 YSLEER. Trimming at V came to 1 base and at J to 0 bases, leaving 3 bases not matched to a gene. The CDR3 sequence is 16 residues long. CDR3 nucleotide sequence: TGCGCCAGCAGCCAAGGGACAGGGACTAGCACAGATACGCAGTATTTT. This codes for CASSQGTGTSTDTQYF.

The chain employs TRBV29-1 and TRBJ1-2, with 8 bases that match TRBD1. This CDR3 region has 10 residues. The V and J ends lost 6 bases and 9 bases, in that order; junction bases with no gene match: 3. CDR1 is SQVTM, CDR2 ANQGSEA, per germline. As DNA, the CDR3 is TGCAGCGTCGGACAGGGCCGCTACACCTTC. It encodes CSVGQGRYTF. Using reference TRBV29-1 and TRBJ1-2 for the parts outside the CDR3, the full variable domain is SAVISQKPSRDICQRGTSLTIQCQVDSQVTMMFWYRQQPGQSLTLIATANQGSEATYESGFVIDKFPISRPNLTFSTLTVSNMSPEDSSIYLCSVGQGRYTFGSGTRLTVV.

CDR3 sequence reads: CAWSVLGTGDSPLHF. The CDR3 DNA is TGTGCCTGGAGTGTACTCGGGACAGGGGATTCACCCCTCCACTTT. The genes are TRBV30 and TRBJ1-6, with 10 bases lining up with TRBD1. CDR1 GTSNPN and CDR2 SVGIG come from the germline V gene (reference sequence). The J segment lost 8 bases and the V segment lost 0 bases, leaving 4 bases of the junction unmatched. The length of the CDR3 is 15 residues.

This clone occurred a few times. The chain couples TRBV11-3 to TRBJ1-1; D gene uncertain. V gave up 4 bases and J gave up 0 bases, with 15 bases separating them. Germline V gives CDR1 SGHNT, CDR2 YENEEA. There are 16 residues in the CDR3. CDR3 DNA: TGTGCCAGCAGCTCGACGGCTAGGCGGGTGAACACTGAAGCTTTCTTT. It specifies CASSSTARRVNTEAFF.

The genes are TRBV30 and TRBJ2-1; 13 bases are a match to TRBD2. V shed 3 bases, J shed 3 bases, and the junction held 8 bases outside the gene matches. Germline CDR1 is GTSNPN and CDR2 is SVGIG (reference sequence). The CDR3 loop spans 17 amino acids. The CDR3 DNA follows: TGTGCCTGGAGAGAGACTAGCGGGGGGTCCCTCTACAATGAGCAGTTCTTC. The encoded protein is CAWRETSGGSLYNEQFF. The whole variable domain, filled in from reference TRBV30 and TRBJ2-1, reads SQTIHQWPATLVQPVGSPLSLECTVEGTSNPNLYWYRQAAGRGLQLLFYSVGIGQISSEVPQNLSASRPQDRQFILSSKKLLLSDSGFYLCAWRETSGGSLYNEQFFGPGTRLTVL.

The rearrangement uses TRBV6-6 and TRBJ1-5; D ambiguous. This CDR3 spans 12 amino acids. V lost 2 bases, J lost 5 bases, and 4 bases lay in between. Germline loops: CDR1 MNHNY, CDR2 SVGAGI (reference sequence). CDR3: CASSYGDQPQHF. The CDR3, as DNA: TGTGCCAGCAGTTACGGAGATCAGCCCCAGCATTTT.

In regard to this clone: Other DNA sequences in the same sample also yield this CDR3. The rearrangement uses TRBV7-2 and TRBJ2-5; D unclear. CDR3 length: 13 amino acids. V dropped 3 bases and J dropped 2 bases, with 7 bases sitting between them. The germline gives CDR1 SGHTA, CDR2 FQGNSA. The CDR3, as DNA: TGTGCCAGCAGCTTTGGGCAGCAAGAGACCCAGTACTTC. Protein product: CASSFGQQETQYF.

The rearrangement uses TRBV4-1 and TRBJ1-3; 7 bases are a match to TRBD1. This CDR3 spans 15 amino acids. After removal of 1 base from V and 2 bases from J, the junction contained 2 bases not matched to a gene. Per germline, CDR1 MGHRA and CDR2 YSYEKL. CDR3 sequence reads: CASSQGGTAGNTIYF. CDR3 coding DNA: TGCGCCAGCAGCCAAGGAGGGACAGCTGGAAACACCATATATTTT.

The CDR3 is CAWSGTHSGGVYNEQFF. CDR3 in DNA: TGTGCCTGGAGTGGAACCCATAGCGGGGGGGTCTACAATGAGCAGTTCTTC. The chain is built from TRBV30 and TRBJ2-1; the match to TRBD2 covers 11 bases. The CDR3 spans 17 residues. Germline V lookup: CDR1 GTSNPN, CDR2 SVGIG (reference sequence). Trimming removed 1 base from V and 3 bases from J; junction bases left unmatched: 8. Full variable domain (rest looked up from reference TRBV30 and TRBJ2-1): SQTIHQWPATLVQPVGSPLSLECTVEGTSNPNLYWYRQAAGRGLQLLFYSVGIGQISSEVPQNLSASRPQDRQFILSSKKLLLSDSGFYLCAWSGTHSGGVYNEQFFGPGTRLTVL.

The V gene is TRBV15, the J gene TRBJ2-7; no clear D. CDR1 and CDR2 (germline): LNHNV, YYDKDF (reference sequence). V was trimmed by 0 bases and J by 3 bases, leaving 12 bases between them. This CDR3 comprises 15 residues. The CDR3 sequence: CATSRDRGVSYEQYF. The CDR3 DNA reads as TGTGCCACCAGCAGAGATCGCGGCGTTAGCTACGAGCAGTACTTC.